This record covers a single T cell receptor (beta chain). Its antigen remains unidentified. This CDR3 is built from 15 residues. In germline, CDR1 is MDHEN, CDR2 SYDVKM. V was clipped by 8 bases and J by 2 bases; unmatched bases: 5. The PCR made use of 60 Vbeta and 13 Jbeta primers. The assay was immunoSEQ multiplex PCR, and TCRdb's table has in-frame clones only and misses some. The data include about 200,000 clones; the top ten clones carry 1.1%. This sample was taken from a study of cytomegalovirus exposure and HLA in healthy donors. General study results and limits: In a later analysis, V- and J-gene trimming of beta chains associated with a DCLRE1C missense variant, replicated independently.

The clonotype comes from a girl aged 2 to 9 in good health and CMV-seropositive. Sequenced input: PBMCs. The V and J genes are TRBV28 and TRBJ1-5; 11 positions match TRBD1. CDR3 nucleotide sequence: TGTGCCAGCGCCGGACAGGGGGCTCGCAATCAGCCCCAGCATTTT. It encodes CASAGQGARNQPQHF.